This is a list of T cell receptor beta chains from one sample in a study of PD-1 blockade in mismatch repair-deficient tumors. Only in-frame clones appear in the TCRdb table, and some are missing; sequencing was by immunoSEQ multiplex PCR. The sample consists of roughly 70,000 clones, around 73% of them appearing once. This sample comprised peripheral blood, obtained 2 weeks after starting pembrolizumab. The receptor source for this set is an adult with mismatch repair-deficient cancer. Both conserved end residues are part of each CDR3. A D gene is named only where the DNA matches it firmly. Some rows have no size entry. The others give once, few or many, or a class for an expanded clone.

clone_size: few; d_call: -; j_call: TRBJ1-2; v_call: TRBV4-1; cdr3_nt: TGCGCCAGCAGCCAAGGTCCGGCGACGGACTATGGCTACACCTTC; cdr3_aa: CASSQGPATDYGYTF
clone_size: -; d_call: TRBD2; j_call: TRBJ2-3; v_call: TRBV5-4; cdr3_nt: TGTGCCAGCAGCTTGGGGTCTAGCGGGAGGGCCGGCACAGATACGCAGTATTTT; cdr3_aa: CASSLGSSGRAGTDTQYF
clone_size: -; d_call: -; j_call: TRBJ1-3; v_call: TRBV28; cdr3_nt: TGTGCCAGCAGCCTACAGGTCCCCTCTGGAAACACCATATATTTT; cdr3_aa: CASSLQVPSGNTIYF
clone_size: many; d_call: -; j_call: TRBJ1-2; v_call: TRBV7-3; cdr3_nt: TGTGCCAGCAGCCCGGACGAGAGAAGGGGAGGCTACACCTTC; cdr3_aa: CASSPDERRGGYTF
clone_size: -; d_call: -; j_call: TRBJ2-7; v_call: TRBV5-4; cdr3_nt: TGTGCCAGCAGCTCTCAGTTCGGGGGAAATCCCTACGAGCAGTACTTC; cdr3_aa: CASSSQFGGNPYEQYF
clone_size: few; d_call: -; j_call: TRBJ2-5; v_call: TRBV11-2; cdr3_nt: TGTGCCAGCAGCTTATGGGCGTCGACTGTGCCAAGTGAGACCCAGTACTTC; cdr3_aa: CASSLWASTVPSETQYF
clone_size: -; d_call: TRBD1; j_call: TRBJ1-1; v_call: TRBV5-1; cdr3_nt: TGCGCCAGCAGCTTGGCCGGAGGGGGCTTCACTGAAGCTTTCTTT; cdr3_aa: CASSLAGGGFTEAFF
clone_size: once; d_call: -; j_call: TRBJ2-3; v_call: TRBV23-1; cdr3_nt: TGCGCCAGCAGTCGGACAGATACGCAGTATTTT; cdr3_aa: CASSRTDTQYF
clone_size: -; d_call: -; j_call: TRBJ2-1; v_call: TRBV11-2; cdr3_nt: TGTGCCAGCAGCTTGGGCAGACCTTCCTACAATGAGCAGTTCTTC; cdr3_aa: CASSLGRPSYNEQFF
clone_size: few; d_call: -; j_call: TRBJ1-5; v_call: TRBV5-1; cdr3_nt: TGCGCCAGCAGCTCGGGACACAGCAATCAGCCCCAGCATTTT; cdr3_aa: CASSSGHSNQPQHF
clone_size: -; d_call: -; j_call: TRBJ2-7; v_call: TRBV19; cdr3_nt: TGTGCCAGTAGTACGCAGGGGTTGATTGCCGAGCAGTACTTC; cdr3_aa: CASSTQGLIAEQYF
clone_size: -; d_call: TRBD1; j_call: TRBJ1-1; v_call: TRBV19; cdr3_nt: TGTGCCAGTAGAGGTACAGGGGCCACTGAAGCTTTCTTT; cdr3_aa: CASRGTGATEAFF
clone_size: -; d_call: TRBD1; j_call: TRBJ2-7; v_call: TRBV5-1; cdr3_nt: TGCGCCAGCAGCTCCGGGACAGGGGTATCCGAGCAGTACTTC; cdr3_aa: CASSSGTGVSEQYF
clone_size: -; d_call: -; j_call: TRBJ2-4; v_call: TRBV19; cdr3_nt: TGTGCCAGCGAACGTAGCGGAGGGGCCAAAAACATTCAGTACTTC; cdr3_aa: CASERSGGAKNIQYF
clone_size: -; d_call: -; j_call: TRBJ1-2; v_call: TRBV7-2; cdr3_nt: TGTGCCAGCAGCTTAGACGGGTTGAGTGGCTACACCTTC; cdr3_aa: CASSLDGLSGYTF
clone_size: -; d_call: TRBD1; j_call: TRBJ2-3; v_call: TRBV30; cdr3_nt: TGTGCCTGGAGCGGGGGACAGGGCCCCACAGATACGCAGTATTTT; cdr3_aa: CAWSGGQGPTDTQYF
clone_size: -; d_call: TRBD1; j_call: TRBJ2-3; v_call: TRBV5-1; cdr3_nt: TGCGCCAGCAGCATTGGACAGGGCGCAGATACGCAGTATTTT; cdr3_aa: CASSIGQGADTQYF
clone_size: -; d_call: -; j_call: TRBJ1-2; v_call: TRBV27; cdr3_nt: TGTGCCAGCAGTTGGACGGCCTCTAACTATGGCTACACCTTC; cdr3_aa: CASSWTASNYGYTF
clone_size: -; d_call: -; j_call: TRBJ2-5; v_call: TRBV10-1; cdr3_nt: TGCGCCAGCAGTGAGCCCCGCCGAGGTGGCCAAGAGACCCAGTACTTC; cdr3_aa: CASSEPRRGGQETQYF
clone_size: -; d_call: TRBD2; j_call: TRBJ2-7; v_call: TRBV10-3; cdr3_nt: TGTGCCATCAGTGGGGGTAGCGGGAGTGTTTACGAGCAGTACTTC; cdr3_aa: CAISGGSGSVYEQYF
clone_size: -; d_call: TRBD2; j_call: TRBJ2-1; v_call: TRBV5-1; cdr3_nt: TGCGCCAGCAGCTTTGTTCCTAGCGGGAGCTCCTACAATGAGCAGTTCTTC; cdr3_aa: CASSFVPSGSSYNEQFF
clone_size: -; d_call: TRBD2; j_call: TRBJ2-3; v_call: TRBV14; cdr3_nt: TGTGCCAGCAGCAGGTGGACTAGCCCAAGCACAGATACGCAGTATTTT; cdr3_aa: CASSRWTSPSTDTQYF
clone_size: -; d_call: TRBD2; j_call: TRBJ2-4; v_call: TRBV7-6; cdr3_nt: TGTGCCAGCAGCTTAGGAGGACTAGACAACATTCAGTACTTC; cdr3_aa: CASSLGGLDNIQYF
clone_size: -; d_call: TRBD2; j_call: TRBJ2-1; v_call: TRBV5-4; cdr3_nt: TGTGCCAGCAGCCAGGTTACTAGCGGGACCCGGAATGAGCAGTTCTTC; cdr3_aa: CASSQVTSGTRNEQFF
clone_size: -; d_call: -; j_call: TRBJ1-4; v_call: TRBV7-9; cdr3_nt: TGTGCCAGCAGCCCAACTCAATCAGGGCTGGCTAATGAAAAACTGTTTTTT; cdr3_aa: CASSPTQSGLANEKLFF
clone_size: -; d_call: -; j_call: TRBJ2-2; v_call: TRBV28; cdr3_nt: TGTGCCAGCTCCGGGAGTCAAACCGGGGAGCTGTTTTTT; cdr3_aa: CASSGSQTGELFF
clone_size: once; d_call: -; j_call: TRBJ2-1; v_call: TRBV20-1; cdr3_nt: TGCAGTGCTAGTAGGGCGACAGAGAAGTTCTTC; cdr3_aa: CSASRATEKFF
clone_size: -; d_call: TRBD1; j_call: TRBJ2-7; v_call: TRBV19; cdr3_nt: TGTGCCAGTACCAACAGGGGGCTTGGGTACGAGCAGTACTTC; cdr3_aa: CASTNRGLGYEQYF
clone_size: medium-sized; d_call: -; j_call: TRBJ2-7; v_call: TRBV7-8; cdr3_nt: TGTGCCAGCAGTCTAGGGGTCCGCGGCTACGAGCAGTACTTC; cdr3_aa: CASSLGVRGYEQYF
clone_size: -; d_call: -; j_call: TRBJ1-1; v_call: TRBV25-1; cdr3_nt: TGTGCCAGCAGGGCGTTTAGGGACGGGAACACTGAAGCTTTCTTT; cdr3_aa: CASRAFRDGNTEAFF
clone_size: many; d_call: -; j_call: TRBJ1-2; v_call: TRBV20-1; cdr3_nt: TGCAGTGCAGGGGTTGGCTACACCTTC; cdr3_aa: CSAGVGYTF
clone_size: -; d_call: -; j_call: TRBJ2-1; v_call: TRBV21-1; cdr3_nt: TGTGCCAGCATGGGACTAGTTGACAATGAGCAGTTCTTC; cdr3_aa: CASMGLVDNEQFF
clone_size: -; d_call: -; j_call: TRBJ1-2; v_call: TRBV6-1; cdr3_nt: TGTGCCAGCAGTGAAAAACACCGGAGTTACTATGGCTACACCTTC; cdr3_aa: CASSEKHRSYYGYTF
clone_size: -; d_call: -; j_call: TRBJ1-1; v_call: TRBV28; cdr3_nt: TGTGCCAGCAGTTTAGGCTCCCTTGAAGCTTTCTTT; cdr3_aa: CASSLGSLEAFF
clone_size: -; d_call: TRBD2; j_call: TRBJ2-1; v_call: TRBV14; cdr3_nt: TGTGCCAGCAGCCTTTTCGGACTAGCGGGAGGCAATGAGCAGTTCTTC; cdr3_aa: CASSLFGLAGGNEQFF
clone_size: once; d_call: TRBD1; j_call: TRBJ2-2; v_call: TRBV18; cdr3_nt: TGTGCCAGCTCACTATCGGGACAGGGCACCACCGGGGAGCTGTTTTTT; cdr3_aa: CASSLSGQGTTGELFF
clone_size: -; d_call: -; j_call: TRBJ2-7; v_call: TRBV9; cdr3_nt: TGTGCCAGCAGCGGGGGACGGTACCCCAACGAGCAGTACTTC; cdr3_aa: CASSGGRYPNEQYF
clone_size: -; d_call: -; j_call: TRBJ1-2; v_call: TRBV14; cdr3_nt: TGTGCCAGCAGCCTGTTGGGGCTTCACGGCGAAGGCTACACCTTC; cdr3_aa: CASSLLGLHGEGYTF
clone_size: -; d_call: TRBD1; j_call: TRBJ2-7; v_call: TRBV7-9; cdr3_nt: TGTGCCAGCAGCTCTGGACAGGGTTTTTCCTACGAGCAGTACTTC; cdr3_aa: CASSSGQGFSYEQYF
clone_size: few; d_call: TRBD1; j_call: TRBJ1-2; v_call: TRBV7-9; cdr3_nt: TGTGCCAGCAGCGTCACCGGGACAGGATTGGAATATGGCTACACCTTC; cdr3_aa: CASSVTGTGLEYGYTF
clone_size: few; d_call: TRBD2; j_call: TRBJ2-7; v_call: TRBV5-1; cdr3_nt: TGCGCCAGCAGCTACCTAGCGGGAGTCACCTACGAGCAGTACTTC; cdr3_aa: CASSYLAGVTYEQYF
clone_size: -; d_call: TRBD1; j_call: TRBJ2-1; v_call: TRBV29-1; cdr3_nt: TGCAGCGTTGAAGAGGTGGGGGGACAGGGAACGGCTTGGGATGAGCAGTTCTTC; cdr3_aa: CSVEEVGGQGTAWDEQFF
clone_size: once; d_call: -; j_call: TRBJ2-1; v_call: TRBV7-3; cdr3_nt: TGTGCCAGCAGCTTTCCCGGGGGAAAGCAGTTCTTC; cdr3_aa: CASSFPGGKQFF
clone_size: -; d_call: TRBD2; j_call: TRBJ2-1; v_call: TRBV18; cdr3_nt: TGTGCCAGCTCACCAGAGCGGGGCGCCTACAATGAGCAGTTCTTC; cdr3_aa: CASSPERGAYNEQFF
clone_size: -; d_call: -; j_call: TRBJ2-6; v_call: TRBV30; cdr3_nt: TGTGCCTGGAGTACCCCTGACAGGATCCGCGGTGGGGCCAACGTCCTGACTTTC; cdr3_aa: CAWSTPDRIRGGANVLTF
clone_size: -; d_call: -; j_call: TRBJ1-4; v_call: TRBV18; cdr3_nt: TGTGCCAGCTCACTTGAGCTTAATGAAAAACTGTTTTTT; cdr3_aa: CASSLELNEKLFF
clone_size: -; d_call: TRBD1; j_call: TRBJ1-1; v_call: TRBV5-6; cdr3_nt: TGTGCCAGCAGCTTAATGGGACAGGGGATTGGTGAAGCTTTCTTT; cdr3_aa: CASSLMGQGIGEAFF
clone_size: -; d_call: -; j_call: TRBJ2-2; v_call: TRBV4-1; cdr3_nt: TGCGCCAGCAGCCAAGATCTAGCCGGGGAGCTGTTTTTT; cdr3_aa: CASSQDLAGELFF
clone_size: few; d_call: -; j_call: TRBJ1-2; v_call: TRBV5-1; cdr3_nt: TGCGCCAGCAGCGCCGCAGGGTATGGCTACACCTTC; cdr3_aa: CASSAAGYGYTF
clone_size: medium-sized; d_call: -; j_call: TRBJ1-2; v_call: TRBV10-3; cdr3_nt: TGTGCCATCAGTGAAACGGGACGGCTCTATGGCTACACCTTC; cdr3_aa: CAISETGRLYGYTF
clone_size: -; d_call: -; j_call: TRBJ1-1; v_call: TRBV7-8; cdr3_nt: TGTGCCAGCAGCTTACCCGAGGGGGGAGCAGAAGCTTTCTTT; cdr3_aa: CASSLPEGGAEAFF
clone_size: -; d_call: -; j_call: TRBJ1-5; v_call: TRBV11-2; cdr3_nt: TGTGCCAGCAGTTCCGACAGAAGCAATCAGCCCCAGCATTTT; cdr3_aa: CASSSDRSNQPQHF
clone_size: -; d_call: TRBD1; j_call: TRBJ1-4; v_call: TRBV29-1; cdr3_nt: TGCAGCGTTGAAGACAGGGGCAGGGGGGATAATGAAAAACTGTTTTTT; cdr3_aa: CSVEDRGRGDNEKLFF
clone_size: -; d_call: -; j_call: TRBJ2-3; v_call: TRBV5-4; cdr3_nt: TGTGCCAGCAGCTTGGGTCGGACCACAGATACGCAGTATTTT; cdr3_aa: CASSLGRTTDTQYF
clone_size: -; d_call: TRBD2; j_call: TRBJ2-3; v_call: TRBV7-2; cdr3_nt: TGTGCCAGCAGCTTACGGCGGGAGGGAACAGATACGCAGTATTTT; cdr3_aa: CASSLRREGTDTQYF